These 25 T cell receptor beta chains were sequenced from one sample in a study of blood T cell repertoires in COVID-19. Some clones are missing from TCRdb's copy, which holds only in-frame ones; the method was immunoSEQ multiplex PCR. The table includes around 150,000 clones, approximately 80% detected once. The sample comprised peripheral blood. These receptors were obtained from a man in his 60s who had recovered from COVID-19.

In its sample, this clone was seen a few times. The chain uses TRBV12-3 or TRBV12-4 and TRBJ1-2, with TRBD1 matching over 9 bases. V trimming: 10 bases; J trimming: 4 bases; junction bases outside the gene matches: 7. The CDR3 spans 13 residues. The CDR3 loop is CATHTGGSYGYTF. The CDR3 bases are TGTGCCACCCACACAGGGGGCAGCTATGGCTACACCTTC.

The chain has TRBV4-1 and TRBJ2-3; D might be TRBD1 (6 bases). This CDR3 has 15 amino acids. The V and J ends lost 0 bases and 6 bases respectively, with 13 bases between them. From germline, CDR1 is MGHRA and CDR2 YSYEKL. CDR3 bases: TGCGCCAGCAGCCAAGATGGGACATATAGTGATACGCAGTATTTT. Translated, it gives CASSQDGTYSDTQYF.

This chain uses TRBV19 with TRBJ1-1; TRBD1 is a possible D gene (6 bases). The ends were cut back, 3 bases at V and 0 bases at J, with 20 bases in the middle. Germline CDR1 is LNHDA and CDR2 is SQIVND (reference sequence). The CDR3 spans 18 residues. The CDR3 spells CASSIGSGQIPMNTEAFF. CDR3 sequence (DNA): TGTGCCAGTAGTATTGGCTCGGGACAAATCCCAATGAACACTGAAGCTTTCTTT. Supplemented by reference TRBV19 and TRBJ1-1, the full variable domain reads DGGITQSPKYLFRKEGQNVTLSCEQNLNHDAMYWYRQDPGQGLRLIYYSQIVNDFQKGDIAEGYSVSREKKESFPLTVTSAQKNPTAFYLCASSIGSGQIPMNTEAFFGQGTRLTVV.

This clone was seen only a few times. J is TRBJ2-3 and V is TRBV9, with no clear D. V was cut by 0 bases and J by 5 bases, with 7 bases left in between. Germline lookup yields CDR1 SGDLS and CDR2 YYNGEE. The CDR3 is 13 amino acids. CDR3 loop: CASSVEPGDTQYF. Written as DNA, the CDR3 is TGTGCCAGCAGCGTAGAACCGGGAGATACGCAGTATTTT.

CDR3 protein: CASSFSQLDGELFF. The CDR3 nucleotides read TGTGCCAGCAGCTTTTCCCAACTAGACGGGGAGCTGTTTTTT. The chain is built from TRBV11-2 and TRBJ2-2; D possibly corresponds to TRBD2 (5 bases). This CDR3 comprises 14 residues. Germline CDR1 reads SGHAT; CDR2 reads FQNNGV. V was clipped by 3 bases and J by 7 bases, with 12 bases between them.

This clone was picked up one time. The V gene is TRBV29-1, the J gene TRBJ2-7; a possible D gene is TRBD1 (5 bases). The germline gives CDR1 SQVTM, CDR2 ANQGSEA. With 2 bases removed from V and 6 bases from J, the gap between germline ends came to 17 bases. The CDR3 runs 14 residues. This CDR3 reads CSVEIGSRVGEQYF. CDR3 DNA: TGCAGCGTTGAAATCGGAAGCAGGGTAGGCGAGCAGTACTTC.

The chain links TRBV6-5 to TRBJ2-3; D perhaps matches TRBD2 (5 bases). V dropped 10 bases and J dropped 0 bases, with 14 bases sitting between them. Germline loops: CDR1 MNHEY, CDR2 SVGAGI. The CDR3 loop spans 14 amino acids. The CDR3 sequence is CATQAEPSTDTQYF. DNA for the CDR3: TGTGCCACCCAAGCGGAGCCAAGCACAGATACGCAGTATTTT.

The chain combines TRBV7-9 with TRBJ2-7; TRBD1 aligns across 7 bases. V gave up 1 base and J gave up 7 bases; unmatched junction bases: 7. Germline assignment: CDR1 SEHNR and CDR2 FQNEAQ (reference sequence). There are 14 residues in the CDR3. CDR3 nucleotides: TGTGCCAGCAGCTTAGGTACAGGGGTTCAAGAGCAGTACTTC. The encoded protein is CASSLGTGVQEQYF.

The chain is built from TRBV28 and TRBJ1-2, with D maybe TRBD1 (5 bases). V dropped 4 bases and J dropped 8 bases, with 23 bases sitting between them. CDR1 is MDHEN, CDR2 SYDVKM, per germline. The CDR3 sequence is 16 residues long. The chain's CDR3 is CASSSNPFDSPIGYTF. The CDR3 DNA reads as TGTGCCAGCAGTTCCAACCCCTTCGACAGCCCGATCGGCTACACCTTC.

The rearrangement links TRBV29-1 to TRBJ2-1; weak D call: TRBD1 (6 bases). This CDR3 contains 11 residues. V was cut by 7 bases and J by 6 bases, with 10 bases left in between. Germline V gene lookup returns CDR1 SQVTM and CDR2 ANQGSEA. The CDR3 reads CSGGGSNEQFF. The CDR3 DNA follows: TGCAGCGGAGGGGGTTCCAATGAGCAGTTCTTC.

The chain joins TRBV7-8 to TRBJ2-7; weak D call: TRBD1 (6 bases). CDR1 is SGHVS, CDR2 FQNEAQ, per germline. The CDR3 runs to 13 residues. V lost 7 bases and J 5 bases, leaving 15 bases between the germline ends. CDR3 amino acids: CASTTGLEDEQYF. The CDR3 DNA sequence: TGTGCCAGCACTACAGGGCTAGAGGACGAGCAGTACTTC.

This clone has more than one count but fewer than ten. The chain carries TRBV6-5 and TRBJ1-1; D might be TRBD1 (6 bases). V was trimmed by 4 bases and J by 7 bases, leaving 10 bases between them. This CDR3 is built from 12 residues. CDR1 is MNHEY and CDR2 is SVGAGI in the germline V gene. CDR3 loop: CASSSGVGEAFF. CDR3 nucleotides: TGTGCCAGCAGTTCAGGGGTGGGTGAAGCTTTCTTT.

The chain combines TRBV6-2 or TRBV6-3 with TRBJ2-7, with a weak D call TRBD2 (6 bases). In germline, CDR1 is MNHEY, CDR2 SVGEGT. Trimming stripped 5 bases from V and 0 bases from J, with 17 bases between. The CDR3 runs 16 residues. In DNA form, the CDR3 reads TGTGCCAGCAGTGGCCTGGAGGGCCTGTACTCCTACGAGCAGTACTTC. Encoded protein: CASSGLEGLYSYEQYF.

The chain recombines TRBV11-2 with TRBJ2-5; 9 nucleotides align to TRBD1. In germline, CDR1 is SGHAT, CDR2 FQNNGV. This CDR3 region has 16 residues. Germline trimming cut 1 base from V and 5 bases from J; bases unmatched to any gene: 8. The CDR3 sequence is CASSLGNRGRWETQYF. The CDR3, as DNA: TGTGCCAGCAGCTTAGGGAACAGGGGGCGCTGGGAGACCCAGTACTTC. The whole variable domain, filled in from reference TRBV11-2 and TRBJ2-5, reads EAGVAQSPRYKIIEKRQSVAFWCNPISGHATLYWYQQILGQGPKLLIQFQNNGVVDDSQLPKDRFSAERLKGVDSTLKIQPAKLEDSAVYLCASSLGNRGRWETQYFGPGTRLLVL.

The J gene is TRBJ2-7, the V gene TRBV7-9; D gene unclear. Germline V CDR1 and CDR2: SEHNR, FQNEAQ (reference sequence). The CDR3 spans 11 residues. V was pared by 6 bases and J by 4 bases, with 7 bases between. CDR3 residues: CASSLEYEQYF. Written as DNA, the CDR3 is TGTGCCAGCAGTCTAGAATACGAGCAGTACTTC. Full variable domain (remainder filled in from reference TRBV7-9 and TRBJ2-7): DTGVSQNPRHKITKRGQNVTFRCDPISEHNRLYWYRQTLGQGPEFLTYFQNEAQLEKSRLLSDRFSAERPKGSFSTLEIQRTEQGDSAMYLCASSLEYEQYFGPGTRLTVT.

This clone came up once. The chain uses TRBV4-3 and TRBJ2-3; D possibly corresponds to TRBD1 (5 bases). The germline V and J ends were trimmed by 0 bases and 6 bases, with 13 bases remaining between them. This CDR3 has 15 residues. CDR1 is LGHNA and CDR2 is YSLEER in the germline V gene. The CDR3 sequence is CASSQEARVGDTQYF. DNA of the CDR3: TGCGCCAGCAGCCAAGAAGCCAGGGTGGGGGATACGCAGTATTTT.

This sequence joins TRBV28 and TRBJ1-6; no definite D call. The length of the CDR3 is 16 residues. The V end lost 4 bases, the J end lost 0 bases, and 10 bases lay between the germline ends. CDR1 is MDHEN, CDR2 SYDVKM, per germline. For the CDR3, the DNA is TGTGCCAGCAGTTCCCCCGGGAGCTCCTATAATTCACCCCTCCACTTT. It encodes CASSSPGSSYNSPLHF.

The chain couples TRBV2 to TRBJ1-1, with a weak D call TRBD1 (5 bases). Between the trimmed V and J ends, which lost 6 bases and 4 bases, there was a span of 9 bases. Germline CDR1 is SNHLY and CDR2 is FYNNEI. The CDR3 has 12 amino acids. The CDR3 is CASRPGRTEAFF. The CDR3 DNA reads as TGTGCCAGCAGGCCAGGGCGCACTGAAGCTTTCTTT.

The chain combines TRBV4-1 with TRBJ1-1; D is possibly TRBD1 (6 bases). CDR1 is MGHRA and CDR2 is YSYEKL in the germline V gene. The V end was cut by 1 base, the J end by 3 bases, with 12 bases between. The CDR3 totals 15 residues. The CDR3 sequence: CASSQGQVGDTEAFF. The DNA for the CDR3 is TGCGCCAGCAGCCAAGGACAGGTGGGGGACACTGAAGCTTTCTTT.

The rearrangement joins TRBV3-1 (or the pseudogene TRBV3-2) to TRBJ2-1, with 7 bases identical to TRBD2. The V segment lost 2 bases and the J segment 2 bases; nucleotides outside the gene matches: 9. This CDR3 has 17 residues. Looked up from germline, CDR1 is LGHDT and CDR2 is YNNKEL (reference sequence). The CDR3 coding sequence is TGTGCCAGCAGCCAATACCCGGCGGGAGCGACCTACAATGAGCAGTTCTTC. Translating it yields CASSQYPAGATYNEQFF.

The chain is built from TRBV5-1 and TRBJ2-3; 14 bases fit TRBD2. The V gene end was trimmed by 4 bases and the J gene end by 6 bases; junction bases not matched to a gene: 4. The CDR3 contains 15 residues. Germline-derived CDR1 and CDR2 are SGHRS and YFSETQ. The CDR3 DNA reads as TGCGCCAGCAGCCTGACTAGCGGGAGGGTCGATACGCAGTATTTT. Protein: CASSLTSGRVDTQYF.

The chain's CDR3 is CAGTGVNSNQPQHF. The CDR3 nucleotides read TGTGCCGGAACGGGGGTCAATAGCAATCAGCCCCAGCATTTT. V is TRBV6-5 and J is TRBJ1-5; possibly TRBD1 for D (5 bases). Per germline, CDR1 MNHEY and CDR2 SVGAGI. V lost 11 bases and J 0 bases, leaving 14 bases between the germline ends. The CDR3 length is 14 residues.

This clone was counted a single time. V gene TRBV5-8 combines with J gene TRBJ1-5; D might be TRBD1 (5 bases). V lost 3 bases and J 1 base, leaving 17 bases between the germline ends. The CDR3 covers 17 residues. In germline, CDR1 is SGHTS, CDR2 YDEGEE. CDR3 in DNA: TGTGCCAGCAGCTGGGGGAGGCAGGGCGAAAGCAATCAGCCCCAGCATTTT. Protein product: CASSWGRQGESNQPQHF.

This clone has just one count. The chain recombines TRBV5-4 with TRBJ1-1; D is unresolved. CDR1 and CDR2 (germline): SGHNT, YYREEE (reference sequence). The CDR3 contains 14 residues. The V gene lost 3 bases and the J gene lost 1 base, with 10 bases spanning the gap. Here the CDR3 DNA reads TGTGCCAGCAGCTCGCGCGGCAAGAACACTGAAGCTTTCTTT. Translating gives CASSSRGKNTEAFF.

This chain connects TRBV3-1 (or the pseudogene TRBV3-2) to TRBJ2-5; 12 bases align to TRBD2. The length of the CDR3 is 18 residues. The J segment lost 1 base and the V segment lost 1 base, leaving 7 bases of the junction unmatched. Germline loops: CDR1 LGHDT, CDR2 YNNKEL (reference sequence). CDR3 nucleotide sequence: TGTGCCAGCAGCCAAGCTGCACCTAGCGGGGGGGCCCAAGAGACCCAGTACTTC. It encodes CASSQAAPSGGAQETQYF.